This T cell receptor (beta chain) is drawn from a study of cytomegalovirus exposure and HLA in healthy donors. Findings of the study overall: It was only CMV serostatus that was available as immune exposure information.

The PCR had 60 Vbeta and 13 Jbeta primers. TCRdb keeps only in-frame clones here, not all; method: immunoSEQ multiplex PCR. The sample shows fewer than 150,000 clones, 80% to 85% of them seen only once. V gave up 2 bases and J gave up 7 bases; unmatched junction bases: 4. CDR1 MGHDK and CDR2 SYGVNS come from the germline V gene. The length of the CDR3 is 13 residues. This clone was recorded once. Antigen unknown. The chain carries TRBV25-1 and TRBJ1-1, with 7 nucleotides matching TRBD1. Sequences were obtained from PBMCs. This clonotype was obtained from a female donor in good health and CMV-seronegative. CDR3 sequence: CASSEDRDSEAFF. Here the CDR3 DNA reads TGTGCCAGCAGTGAAGACAGGGATAGTGAAGCTTTCTTT.